A single sample gave rise to the 20 T cell receptor beta chains below, sequenced in a study of read filtering for tumor transcriptome and immune sequencing. Molecular barcoded adaptors covering alpha/delta and beta/gamma chains were used on roughly 400 ng RNA. TCRdb fed the reads into MiXCR, producing one record per CDR3 protein. The sample lists approximately 930 distinct CDR3 sequences, over 65% occurring once. The source material was a population of CD138-negative cells sorted from bone marrow. These receptors came from a donor at least 40 years old with multiple myeloma. This table probably holds off-target reads from a library built for another chain.

In DNA form, the CDR3 reads TGTGCCAGCAGCTTAAGGACGAACACTGAAGCTTTCTTT. Protein sequence: CASSLRTNTEAFF. The V gene is TRBV11-2, the J gene TRBJ1-1; D ambiguous. The CDR3 contains 13 residues. V was trimmed by 2 bases and J by 1 base, leaving 5 bases between them. The germline CDR1 and CDR2 sequences are SGHAT and FQNNGV.

V gene TRBV6-1 combines with J gene TRBJ1-4; D is unclear. V lost 6 bases to trimming and J lost 11 bases, with 13 bases between them. The CDR3 is made up of 12 amino acids. The germline gives CDR1 MNHNS, CDR2 SASEGT. The CDR3 nucleotides read TGTGCCAGCAGGCCGCCGGCAGATAAACTGTTTTTT. It specifies CASRPPADKLFF.

The rearrangement joins TRBV18 to TRBJ2-1; 8 positions agree with TRBD1. CDR3 length: 14 residues. Germline lookup yields CDR1 KGHSH and CDR2 LQKENI. V was clipped by 5 bases and J by 9 bases; unmatched bases: 9. Here the CDR3 DNA reads TGTGCCAGCTCAAGGGACAGGTTCGTCGGTGAGCAGTTCTTC. This translates into CASSRDRFVGEQFF. The full variable domain, its missing parts supplied by reference TRBV18 and TRBJ2-1, is NAGVMQNPRHLVRRRGQEARLRCSPMKGHSHVYWYRQLPEEGLKFMVYLQKENIIDESGMPKERFSAEFPKEGPSILRIQQVVRGDSAAYFCASSRDRFVGEQFFGPGTRLTVL.

This clonotype showed up just once. The gene calls are TRBV7-9 and TRBJ2-5; D gene uncertain. The CDR3 extends over 11 amino acids. CDR1 and CDR2 (germline): SEHNR, FQNEAQ (reference sequence). V gave up 1 base and J gave up 7 bases, with 4 bases separating them. This CDR3 is CASSLGGTQYF. CDR3 DNA: TGTGCCAGCAGCTTAGGTGGGACCCAGTACTTC.

The rearrangement uses TRBV20-1 and TRBJ2-7; weak D call: TRBD2 (6 bases). The CDR3 length is 15 residues. The germline CDR1 and CDR2 sequences are DFQATT and SNEGSKA (reference sequence). Trimming took off 0 bases at V and 1 base at J, with 13 bases between the two ends. This CDR3 is CSARDLRGTSYEQYF. The CDR3 bases are TGCAGTGCTAGAGATCTCCGGGGGACGTCCTACGAGCAGTACTTC.

The V call is TRBV5-6, the J call TRBJ2-7; D call uncertain. This CDR3 spans 15 amino acids. The germline V and J ends were trimmed by 1 base and 0 bases, with 11 bases remaining between them. Looked up from germline, CDR1 is SGHDT and CDR2 is YYEEEE. For the CDR3, the DNA is TGTGCCAGCAGCTTGAAACAGACACCCTCCTACGAGCAGTACTTC. This translates into CASSLKQTPSYEQYF.

A few counts support this clonotype. This chain connects TRBV20-1 to TRBJ2-1; D possibly uses TRBD1 or TRBD2 (5 bases each). Germline values: CDR1 DFQATT, CDR2 SNEGSKA (reference sequence). The CDR3 runs 14 residues. Trimming took off 2 bases at V and 6 bases at J, with 14 bases between the two ends. Written as DNA, the CDR3 is TGCAGTGCTAGATCCGGGGCTCGCGGCAATGAGCAGTTCTTC. It is translated as CSARSGARGNEQFF.

The chain employs TRBV20-1 and TRBJ1-4; D is ambiguous. CDR1 and CDR2 (germline): DFQATT, SNEGSKA (reference sequence). Trimming took off 6 bases at V and 5 bases at J, with 13 bases between the two ends. CDR3 size: 13 residues. The CDR3: CSALDLLNEKLFF. The CDR3 DNA reads as TGCAGTGCCTTAGACCTGTTGAATGAAAAACTGTTTTTT.

The V gene is TRBV12-3 or TRBV12-4, the J gene TRBJ2-7; D gene unclear. V lost 1 base and J 4 bases, leaving 5 bases between the germline ends. The CDR3 is 12 residues long. The CDR3 sequence: CASSLVVYEQYF. The CDR3 coding sequence is TGTGCCAGCAGTTTAGTTGTTTACGAGCAGTACTTC.

A remark on this clonotype: An end of the junction differs from the germline gene, which may be a read error. CDR3 in DNA: TGCAGTGCTAGAGATCTCCGGGGGACGTCCTACAAGCAGTACTTC. Protein product: CSARDLRGTSYKQYF. This sequence joins TRBV20-1 and TRBJ2-7; TRBD2 might be the D (6 bases). The CDR3 runs to 15 residues. CDR1 DFQATT and CDR2 SNEGSKA come from the germline V gene (reference sequence).

This chain joins TRBV20-1 and TRBJ1-1; no clear D gene. Germline lookup yields CDR1 DFQATT and CDR2 SNEGSKA (reference sequence). The CDR3 length is 12 residues. V dropped 6 bases and J dropped 7 bases, with 15 bases sitting between them. The CDR3 here is CSAPRGRVEAFF. As DNA, the CDR3 is TGCAGTGCCCCCCGAGGGAGGGTTGAAGCTTTCTTT.

The rearrangement uses TRBV13 and TRBJ1-1; TRBD1 might be the D (5 bases). This CDR3 contains 12 residues. CDR1 and CDR2 from the germline V gene are PRHDT and FYEKMQ (reference sequence). V was shortened by 8 bases and J by 4 bases, with 11 bases between the two germline ends. CDR3 sequence: CASRKGSTEAFF. The CDR3 DNA reads TGTGCCAGCCGCAAGGGGTCCACTGAAGCTTTCTTT. The whole variable domain, remainder taken from reference TRBV13 and TRBJ1-1, is AAGVIQSPRHLIKEKRETATLKCYPIPRHDTVYWYQQGPGQDPQFLISFYEKMQSDKGSIPDRFSAQQFSDYHSELNMSSLELGDSALYFCASRKGSTEAFFGQGTRLTVV.

A single count supports this clonotype. The chain combines TRBV28 with TRBJ2-7; D remains unclear. V dropped 3 bases and J dropped 4 bases, with 10 bases sitting between them. CDR1 is MDHEN, CDR2 SYDVKM, per germline. The CDR3 totals 13 residues. CDR3 sequence: CASSFGRSYEQYF. The CDR3 DNA is TGTGCCAGCAGTTTTGGCAGATCTTACGAGCAGTACTTC.

The chain links TRBV29-1 to TRBJ2-3; D is tentatively TRBD1 or TRBD2 (6 bases each). Per germline, CDR1 SQVTM and CDR2 ANQGSEA. V gave up 2 bases and J gave up 3 bases, with 9 bases separating them. The CDR3 loop spans 13 amino acids. CDR3 DNA: TGCAGCGTTGAAAAGGGGGGTACAGATACGCAGTATTTT. It translates to CSVEKGGTDTQYF.

The rearrangement joins TRBV7-6 to TRBJ1-4; 8 nucleotides agree with TRBD1. The CDR3 covers 17 residues. The germline CDR1 and CDR2 sequences are SGHVS and FNYEAQ. V was pared by 1 base and J by 4 bases, with 8 bases of the junction left unmatched. DNA for the CDR3: TGTGCCAGCAGCTTAGATCCAGGGGGCAAGGGTAATGAAAAACTGTTTTTT. It specifies CASSLDPGGKGNEKLFF.

V is TRBV6-6 and J is TRBJ2-7; the D call may be TRBD1 or TRBD2 (5 bases each). Germline lookup yields CDR1 MNHNY and CDR2 SVGAGI (reference sequence). The V gene lost 0 bases and the J gene lost 4 bases, with 10 bases spanning the gap. The CDR3 length is 14 residues. Here the CDR3 DNA reads TGTGCCAGCAGTTACTCGAGGGACGGATACGAGCAGTACTTC. Amino acids: CASSYSRDGYEQYF.

The gene calls are TRBV29-1 and TRBJ2-1; 9 bases are shared with TRBD1. Germline V gene sequence: CDR1 SQVTM, CDR2 ANQGSEA. The CDR3 is 13 residues long. V was pared by 6 bases and J by 9 bases, with 9 bases of the junction left unmatched. CDR3 coding DNA: TGCAGCGTCGGGGGACAGGGATTCGGTGAGCAGTTCTTC. It yields the protein CSVGGQGFGEQFF.

Notes on this clonotype: In this CDR3 the conserved last residue, phenylalanine or tryptophan, is missing, so a read error is likely. The DNA is left out, because the CDR3 cannot be placed on it with certainty; the CDR3 is given as TCRdb lists it. The chain joins TRBV20-1 to TRBJ2-1; the D call TRBD2 from the table was never checked on the DNA. Including both end residues, the CDR3 is 17 amino acids long. Germline CDR1 reads DFQATT; CDR2 reads SNEGSKA (reference sequence). CDR3 region: CSARDHSGSFSYNEQIS.

This clonotype appeared once. The chain couples TRBV3-2 to TRBJ2-1; no check of the table's D call, TRBD2, against the DNA was made. TRBV3-2 is shown as a pseudogene. The CDR3 is 16 amino acids. CDR3 coding DNA: TGTGCCAGCAGCTGGACAACTAGCGGGAGAGGGGGTGAGCAGTTCTTC. Its translation is CASSWTTSGRGGEQFF.

J is TRBJ2-1 and V is TRBV20-1; the match to TRBD2 covers 12 bases. CDR1 DFQATT and CDR2 SNEGSKA come from the germline V gene (reference sequence). V gave up 6 bases and J gave up 10 bases; unmatched junction bases: 13. The length of the CDR3 is 15 residues. The CDR3, as DNA: TGCAGTGCGGAACTAGCGGGAGGACGATGGGAGGAGCAGTTCTTC. This codes for CSAELAGGRWEEQFF.